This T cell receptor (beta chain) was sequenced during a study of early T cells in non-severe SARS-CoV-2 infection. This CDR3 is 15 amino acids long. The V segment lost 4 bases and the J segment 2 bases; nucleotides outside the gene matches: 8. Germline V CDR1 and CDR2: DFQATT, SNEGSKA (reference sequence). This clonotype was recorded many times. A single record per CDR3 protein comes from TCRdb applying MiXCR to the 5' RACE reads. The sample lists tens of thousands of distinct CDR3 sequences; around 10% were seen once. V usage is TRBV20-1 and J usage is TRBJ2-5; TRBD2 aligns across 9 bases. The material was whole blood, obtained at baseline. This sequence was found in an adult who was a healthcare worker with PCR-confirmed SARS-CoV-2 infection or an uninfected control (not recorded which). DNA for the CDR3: TGCAGTGCTAAACTATATAGCGGGGGACAAGAGACCCAGTACTTC. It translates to CSAKLYSGGQETQYF.